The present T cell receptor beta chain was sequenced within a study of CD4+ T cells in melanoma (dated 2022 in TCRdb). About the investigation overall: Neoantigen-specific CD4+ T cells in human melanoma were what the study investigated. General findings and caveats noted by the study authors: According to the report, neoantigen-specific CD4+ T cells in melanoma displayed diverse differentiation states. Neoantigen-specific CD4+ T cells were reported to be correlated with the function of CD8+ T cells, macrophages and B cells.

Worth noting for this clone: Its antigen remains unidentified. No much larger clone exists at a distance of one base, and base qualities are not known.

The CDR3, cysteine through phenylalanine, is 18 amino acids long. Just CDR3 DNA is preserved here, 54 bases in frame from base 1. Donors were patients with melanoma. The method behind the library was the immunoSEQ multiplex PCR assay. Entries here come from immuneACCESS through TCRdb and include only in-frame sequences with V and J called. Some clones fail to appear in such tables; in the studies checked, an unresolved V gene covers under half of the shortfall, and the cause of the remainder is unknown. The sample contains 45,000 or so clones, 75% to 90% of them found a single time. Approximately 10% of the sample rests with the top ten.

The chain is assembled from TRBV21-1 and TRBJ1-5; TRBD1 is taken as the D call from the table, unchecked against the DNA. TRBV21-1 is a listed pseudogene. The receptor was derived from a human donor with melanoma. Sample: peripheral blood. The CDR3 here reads CASSKDGTGTNSNQPQHF. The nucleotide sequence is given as TGTGCCAGCAGCAAAGACGGGACAGGTACGAATAGCAATCAGCCCCAGCATTTT.